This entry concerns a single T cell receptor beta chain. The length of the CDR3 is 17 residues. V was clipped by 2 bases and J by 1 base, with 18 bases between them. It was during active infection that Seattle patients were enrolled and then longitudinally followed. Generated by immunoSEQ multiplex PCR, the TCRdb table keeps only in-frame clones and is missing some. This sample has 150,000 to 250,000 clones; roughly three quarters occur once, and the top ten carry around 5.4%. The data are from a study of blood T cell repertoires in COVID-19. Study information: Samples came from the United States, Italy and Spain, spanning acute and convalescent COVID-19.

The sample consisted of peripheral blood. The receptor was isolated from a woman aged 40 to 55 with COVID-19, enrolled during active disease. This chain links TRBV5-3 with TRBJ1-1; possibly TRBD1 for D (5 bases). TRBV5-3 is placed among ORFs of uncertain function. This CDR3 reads CARSFRASERGNTEAFF. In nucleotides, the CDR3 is TGTGCCAGAAGCTTCAGGGCCTCAGAAAGGGGGAACACTGAAGCTTTCTTT.